These 3 T cell receptor beta chains were sequenced from one sample in a study of T cells in Graves' hyperthyroidism and ophthalmopathy. Amplification of TCR beta CDR3 regions used RNA as the template. A first-round RT-PCR of the TCR CDR3 used the HTBI primer set. Using its own MiXCR run on the multiplex PCR reads, TCRdb lists one record per CDR3 protein. The sample gives under 400,000 distinct CDR3 sequences, roughly a fifth of which show up once; about 50% is in the top ten. The sequenced material came from blood. Every receptor here comes from a woman aged 45 to 65 with Graves' hyperthyroidism.

The V and J genes are TRBV7-3 and TRBJ2-3; possible D gene TRBD2, 7 bases. CDR1 is SGHTA, CDR2 FQGTGA, per germline. Trimming left V 0 bases short and J 3 bases short, with 16 bases between. The CDR3 totals 17 residues. CDR3 DNA: TGTGCCAGCAGCTTAACGGGGGGGGCGGGTCAGACAGATACGCAGTATTTT. This encodes CASSLTGGAGQTDTQYF.

Of note for this clonotype: Mismatch with germline at one junction end may stem from a read error. The J gene is TRBJ1-2, the V gene TRBV2, with D hard to call. Germline assignment: CDR1 SNHLY and CDR2 FYNNEI. The CDR3 totals 12 residues. CDR3 sequence reads: CVSSAKVYGYTF. The CDR3 DNA reads TGTGTCAGCAGTGCTAAGGTCTATGGCTACACCTTC.

The table lists this clonotype with many counts. J is TRBJ2-2 and V is TRBV7-3; D remains ambiguous. The CDR3 is 13 residues long. V lost 3 bases, J lost 6 bases, and 8 bases lay in between. CDR1 and CDR2 (germline): SGHTA, FQGTGA. CDR3 sequence (DNA): TGTGCCAGCAGCTTCCGGGTGGCCGGGGAGCTGTTTTTT. As protein: CASSFRVAGELFF.